This T cell receptor beta chain was recorded in a study of T cell responses to AZD1222 COVID-19 vaccine. General study findings and limits: Spike was spanned by vaccine-associated CD4 TCRs, which were dominant at 160-218 and 743-854.

Using immunoSEQ multiplex PCR, the repertoire was profiled, and TCRdb retains in-frame clones only, with some absent. The table includes about 51,000 clones, over 85% detected once. The analysis combined second doses at about 4 or about 12 weeks. Regarding this clone: Its antigen is not known.

The CDR3 sequence is 13 residues long. With V trimmed by 5 bases and J by 4 bases, 5 bases remained unmatched. This chain links TRBV12-3 or TRBV12-4 with TRBJ2-7; 7 positions agree with TRBD1. Sample: peripheral blood, taken 28 days after the second AZD1222 dose. The TCR comes from an adult who received the AZD1222 COVID-19 vaccine. The CDR3 sequence: CASSTGTAYEQYF. CDR3 nucleotides: TGTGCCAGCAGTACCGGGACAGCTTACGAGCAGTACTTC.